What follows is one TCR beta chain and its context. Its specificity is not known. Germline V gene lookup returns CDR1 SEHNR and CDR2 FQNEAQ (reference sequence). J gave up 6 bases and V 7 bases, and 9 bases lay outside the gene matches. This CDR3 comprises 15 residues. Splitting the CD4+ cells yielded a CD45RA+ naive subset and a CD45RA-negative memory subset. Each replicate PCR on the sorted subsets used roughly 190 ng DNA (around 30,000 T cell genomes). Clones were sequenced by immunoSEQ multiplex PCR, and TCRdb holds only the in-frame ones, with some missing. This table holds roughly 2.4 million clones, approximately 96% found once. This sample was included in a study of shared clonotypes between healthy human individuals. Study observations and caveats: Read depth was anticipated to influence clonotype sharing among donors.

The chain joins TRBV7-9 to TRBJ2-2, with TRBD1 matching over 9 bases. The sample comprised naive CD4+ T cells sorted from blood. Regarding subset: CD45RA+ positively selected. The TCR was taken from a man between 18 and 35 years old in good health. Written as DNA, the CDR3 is TGTGCCAGCACCCCGGACAGGGGACTCCCCGGGGAGCTGTTTTTT. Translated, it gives CASTPDRGLPGELFF. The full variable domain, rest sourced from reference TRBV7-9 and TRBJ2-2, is DTGVSQNPRHKITKRGQNVTFRCDPISEHNRLYWYRQTLGQGPEFLTYFQNEAQLEKSRLLSDRFSAERPKGSFSTLEIQRTEQGDSAMYLCASTPDRGLPGELFFGEGSRLTVL.